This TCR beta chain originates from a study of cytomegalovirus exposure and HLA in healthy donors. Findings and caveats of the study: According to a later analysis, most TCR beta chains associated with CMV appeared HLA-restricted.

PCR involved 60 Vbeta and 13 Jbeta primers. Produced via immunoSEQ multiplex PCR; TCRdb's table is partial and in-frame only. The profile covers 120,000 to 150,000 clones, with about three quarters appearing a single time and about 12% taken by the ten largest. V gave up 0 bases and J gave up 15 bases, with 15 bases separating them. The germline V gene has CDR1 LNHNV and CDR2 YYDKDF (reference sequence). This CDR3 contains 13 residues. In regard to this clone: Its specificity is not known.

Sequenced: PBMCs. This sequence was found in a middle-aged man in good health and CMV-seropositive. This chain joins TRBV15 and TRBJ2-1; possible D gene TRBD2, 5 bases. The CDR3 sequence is CATSRDPLGEVFF. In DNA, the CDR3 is TGTGCCACCAGCAGAGATCCTTTGGGAGAGGTGTTCTTC.